This record covers a single T cell receptor beta chain. The antigen this receptor binds is unknown. No quality values exist for individual bases; no much larger clone is one base distant. Participants in the prospective study were aged about 18 to 100 years, lived in 24 United States geographic areas, and enrolled through a virtual design. In the prospective study, cohorts were assigned on the basis of participant-reported clinical history obtained from a screening survey and a study questionnaire. Recovered participants in ImmuneRACE Cohort 3 were defined by two consecutive negative NP/OP PCR tests, clearance by a healthcare professional, or resolution of symptoms. Mobile phlebotomists in the prospective study collected whole blood, serum and a nasopharyngeal or oropharyngeal swab from every participant. Over an approximately 2-month period, participants in the prospective study had the option of providing additional blood draws and questionnaires. Before DNA extraction, blood samples from the prospective study were shipped at room temperature or frozen.

Trimming removed 2 bases from V and 6 bases from J, leaving 12 bases between the germline ends. CDR1 and CDR2, looked up from the germline V gene, are KGHDR and SFDVKD. Its CDR3 holds 14 amino acids, cysteine through phenylalanine. CDR3 DNA is the only sequence kept; it has 42 bases, read in frame from the first base. This specimen belongs to a study of blood T cell repertoires in COVID-19 (dated by TCRdb to the early 2020s). Regarding the research as a whole: Collaborator samples came from the United States, Italy and Spain and covered acute and convalescent phases of COVID-19. Subjects who had been exposed to COVID-19, were actively infected with it, or had recovered from it provided the deeply sampled blood TCRbeta repertoires that made up the dataset. The samples were drawn from the first 160 participants of the ongoing ImmuneRACE study and from 950 to 1,500 subjects provided by 6 global collaborators. Where available, HLA class I and class II types were obtained from metadata supplied by the sample provider rather than from assay-based typing. The prospective study material was composed of cDNA or gDNA derived from T cells, B-cell-depleted T cells, or PBMCs. A freely available public database, intended as a resource for researchers studying the immune response to SARS-CoV-2, is where the repertoires were released. Nearly every sample came with metadata listing a de-identified subject ID, COVID-19 status, age in years and sex.

The immunoSEQ Assay, a bias-controlled multiplex PCR, was used to amplify TCRbeta CDR3 regions from genomic DNA. The source study handled its data this way. Within the assay, amplification of reference gene primers was used to estimate how many nucleated cells each sample contained. To quantify the absolute abundance of each unique TCRbeta CDR3 rearrangement, sequence reads were collapsed and filtered. For each sample, productive Simpson clonality was calculated as the square root of Simpson's diversity index over productive rearrangements. TCRdb limited this immuneACCESS table to in-frame rearrangements with V and J called. A share of clones is missing; checked studies link under half to unresolved V genes, and the rest is unexplained. From that table come the V and J calls and clone size; the DNA was used to work out D and trimming. The sample records some 400,000 clones, under 90% of which are singletons. 1.7% of the sample is in the top ten clones.

The investigation overall reported the following: The amount of clinical and demographic metadata varied by source and participant and was provided uncurated.

The receptor was derived from a woman aged 25-40 years who had recovered from COVID-19. The rearrangement joined TRBV24-1 to TRBJ1-2, with TRBD1 tentatively as D gene (5 bases match). The sample was PBMCs or T cells enriched from blood (not recorded which). The sequenced DNA: TGTGCCACCAGTGATTCGGGGGTATCACATGGCTACACCTTC. Translation gives CATSDSGVSHGYTF.